This T cell receptor (beta chain) was found in a study of blood T cell repertoires in COVID-19. As for the study in general: From the United States, Italy and Spain came samples of acute and convalescent COVID-19.

In its sample, this clone was seen once. The CDR3 contains 13 residues. The ends lost 7 bases at V and 4 bases at J; junction bases unmatched: 4. Patients from Seattle were sampled longitudinally, starting during active infection. Data came from immunoSEQ multiplex PCR; TCRdb stores just in-frame clones and leaves some out. The sample holds under 550,000 clones, 70% to 90% seen once. The TCR comes from a man between 18 and 35 years old with COVID-19, enrolled during active disease. V usage is TRBV12-3 or TRBV12-4 and J usage is TRBJ2-5, with 9 bases matching TRBD1. The sample was peripheral blood. CDR3 amino acids: CASNRGQGETQYF. CDR3 nucleotides: TGTGCCAGCAACCGGGGACAGGGAGAGACCCAGTACTTC.